This TCR beta chain was retrieved from a study of blood T cell repertoires in COVID-19. Sequenced by immunoSEQ multiplex PCR; TCRdb stores in-frame clones only, minus some. Of under 200,000 clones detected, less than 85% appear once; the ten largest clones hold about 4.4%. The V gene end was trimmed by 0 bases and the J gene end by 2 bases; junction bases not matched to a gene: 3. Germline lookup yields CDR1 SGDLS and CDR2 YYNGEE. The CDR3 contains 16 residues. This sequence was found in a woman in her forties or fifties who had recovered from COVID-19. The specimen sequenced was PBMCs or T cells enriched from blood (not recorded which). The chain is built from TRBV9 and TRBJ2-7; TRBD2 matches 12 bases. CDR3 in DNA: TGTGCCAGCAGCGTAGAAAGGACTAGCGGGGCCTACGAGCAGTACGTC. This codes for CASSVERTSGAYEQYV.